This passage covers 8 T cell receptor beta chains from one sample sequenced in a study of patients and donors after allogeneic stem cell transplantation. TCRdb fed the RT-PCR reads into MiXCR, producing one record per CDR3 protein. This table has some 960,000 distinct CDR3 sequences, 18% appearing once. The sample was blood, either unsorted or a sorted T cell fraction (not recorded which). These receptors all stem from a human donor who was either an allogeneic HSCT recipient or a stem cell or donor lymphocyte infusion donor (not recorded which). It is not recorded whose cells these are; they may come from a transplant donor.

The V gene is TRBV2, the J gene TRBJ1-2; a weak D match, TRBD1 (6 bases). The ends were cut back, 1 base at V and 8 bases at J, with 11 bases in the middle. The CDR3 loop spans 13 amino acids. The germline V gene encodes CDR1 SNHLY and CDR2 FYNNEI. CDR3: CASSEGRTDGYTF. In DNA form, the CDR3 reads TGTGCCAGCAGTGAAGGTCGGACAGACGGCTACACCTTC.

The chain couples TRBV5-1 to TRBJ1-2, with 8 bases lining up with TRBD1. Germline V gene lookup returns CDR1 SGHRS and CDR2 YFSETQ. CDR3 length equals 14 residues. Trimming at V came to 4 bases and at J to 6 bases, leaving 8 bases not matched to a gene. The CDR3 loop is CASSPDPDRDGYTF. CDR3 coding DNA: TGCGCCAGCAGCCCCGACCCGGACAGGGATGGCTACACCTTC.

The V call is TRBV18, the J call TRBJ1-1, with 9 bases matching TRBD1. From germline, CDR1 is KGHSH and CDR2 LQKENI. The junction had 14 bases not matched to a gene; V was cut back by 3 bases and J by 6 bases. CDR3 length equals 17 residues. The CDR3 nucleotides read TGTGCCAGCTCACCGGCTCTACTGGGACAGGGTTCTCCTGAAGCTTTCTTT. Its translation: CASSPALLGQGSPEAFF. The whole variable domain, remainder taken from reference TRBV18 and TRBJ1-1, is NAGVMQNPRHLVRRRGQEARLRCSPMKGHSHVYWYRQLPEEGLKFMVYLQKENIIDESGMPKERFSAEFPKEGPSILRIQQVVRGDSAAYFCASSPALLGQGSPEAFFGQGTRLTVV.

The CDR3 spells CASSPRTGKILSGANVLTF. DNA of the CDR3: TGTGCCAGCAGTCCGCGGACAGGGAAAATCCTCTCTGGGGCCAACGTCCTGACTTTC. This rearrangement joins TRBV12-3 or TRBV12-4 to TRBJ2-6, with TRBD1 matching over 8 bases. The J segment lost 0 bases and the V segment lost 5 bases, leaving 12 bases of the junction unmatched. The CDR3 extends over 19 amino acids.

The sample holds many counts of this clonotype. The chain uses TRBV2 and TRBJ2-2; D is ambiguous. Germline loops: CDR1 SNHLY, CDR2 FYNNEI. CDR3 length equals 15 residues. Trimming removed 2 bases at V and 10 bases at J, with 17 bases between. CDR3 DNA sequence: TGTGCCAGCAGTGAAATGGTGACCCTCAGAGTGGAGCTGTTTTTT. It specifies CASSEMVTLRVELFF.

The gene calls are TRBV12-3 or TRBV12-4 and TRBJ2-3, with 11 positions matching TRBD1. With 8 bases clipped from V and 4 bases from J, the junction kept 2 bases outside the gene matches. The CDR3 contains 13 residues. In nucleotides, the CDR3 is TGTGCCAGCGCGGGACAGGGGGCAGATACGCAGTATTTT. As protein: CASAGQGADTQYF.

The chain recombines TRBV20-1 with TRBJ2-3, with D unclear. The CDR3 sequence is 14 residues long. From germline, CDR1 is DFQATT and CDR2 SNEGSKA (reference sequence). Between the trimmed V and J ends, which lost 0 bases and 5 bases, there was a span of 12 bases. CDR3 in amino acids: CSARDTATQDTQYF. DNA of the CDR3: TGCAGTGCTAGAGATACGGCCACGCAAGATACGCAGTATTTT.

Only a few counts were recorded for this clonotype. This chain links TRBV7-2 with TRBJ2-7; 7 positions agree with TRBD1. The V and J ends lost 5 bases and 1 base, in that order; junction bases with no gene match: 11. Germline V gives CDR1 SGHTA, CDR2 FQGNSA. The CDR3 is 16 residues long. DNA of the CDR3: TGTGCCAGCAGCGAAAGATTAGGGGGCCCATCCTACGAGCAGTACTTC. Its translation is CASSERLGGPSYEQYF.